The rows below give T cell receptor beta chains drawn from one sample of a study of T cell changes during pregnancy in multiple sclerosis. Some clones are missing from TCRdb's copy, which holds only in-frame ones; the method was immunoSEQ multiplex PCR. The repertoire holds 64,000 or so clones, with approximately 92% as singletons. The sample consisted of peripheral blood, taken in the first trimester of pregnancy. Every receptor here comes from a female donor with multiple sclerosis, enrolled in a pregnancy study. The CDR3 runs from the conserved cysteine through the conserved F or W. The D gene is left open where the match is weak. Rows give clone size only sometimes, using once, few, many, or a class for an expanded clone.

j_call,d_call,clone_size,v_call,cdr3_length,cdr3_nt,cdr3_aa
TRBJ2-5,.,.,TRBV10-2,17,TGCGCCAGCAGTGAGGAACCTCCCGGGATTCGCCAAGAGACCCAGTACTTC,CASSEEPPGIRQETQYF
TRBJ1-2,.,.,TRBV27,18,TGTGCCAGCAGCCCCCTCCGAGAGACTACGAGGTTCGTGCATGGCTACACCTTC,CASSPLRETTRFVHGYTF
TRBJ2-2,.,.,TRBV5-6,18,TGTGCCAGCAGCTTGTATTCTCAGGCTCGCCAGAACACCGGGGAGCTGTTTTTT,CASSLYSQARQNTGELFF
TRBJ2-7,.,few,TRBV9,16,TGTGCCAGCAGCCCCAGGGGGCAGCGGGATCCGTTCGAGCAGTACTTC,CASSPRGQRDPFEQYF
TRBJ2-7,.,.,TRBV4-1,12,TGCGCCAGCAGCGGGAGCGGATACGAGCAGTACTTC,CASSGSGYEQYF
TRBJ2-3,TRBD2,.,TRBV7-2,16,TGTGCCAGCAGCTTAGCCCCTAGCGGCGCCACAGATACGCAGTATTTT,CASSLAPSGATDTQYF
TRBJ1-2,.,.,TRBV6-5,13,TGTGCCAGCAGCCTGACAGCTTACTATGGCTACACCTTC,CASSLTAYYGYTF
TRBJ1-1,TRBD1,.,TRBV11-2,13,TGTGCCAGCAAGACAGGGCCGAACACTGAAGCTTTCTTT,CASKTGPNTEAFF
TRBJ2-7,.,.,TRBV19,14,TGTGCCAGTAGTATCCGGGACAAGTCCTACGAGCAGTACTTC,CASSIRDKSYEQYF
TRBJ2-1,TRBD2,.,TRBV11-1,16,TGTGCCAGCAGCTTAATCGCTAGCGGGGAGTACAATGAGCAGTTCTTC,CASSLIASGEYNEQFF
TRBJ2-1,.,.,TRBV4-2,19,TGTGCCAGCAGCCAAGAAGCCAAGTTAGGGAGGATTCTGGTTAATGAGCAGTTCTTC,CASSQEAKLGRILVNEQFF
TRBJ1-1,.,.,TRBV11-3,17,TGTGCCAGCAGCTTTAGGCCAGGGAGGAGGGAAGTCACTGAAGCTTTCTTT,CASSFRPGRREVTEAFF
TRBJ2-1,TRBD2,.,TRBV27,15,TGTGCCAGCAGTTTATATCCTAGCGGGTCCTATGAGCAGTTCTTC,CASSLYPSGSYEQFF
TRBJ1-4,TRBD1,.,TRBV19,15,TGTGCCAGTAGTATTACAGGGGGTTGGGATGAAAAACTGTTTTTT,CASSITGGWDEKLFF
TRBJ1-2,TRBD1,.,TRBV19,17,TGTGCCAGTAGTAACGGCCCGGGACAGGGGTTTCGGTATGGCTACACCTTC,CASSNGPGQGFRYGYTF
TRBJ2-1,.,.,TRBV6-1,15,TGTGCCAGCAATCGACTTTCGAGCTCCTACAATGAGCAGTTCTTC,CASNRLSSSYNEQFF
TRBJ2-1,TRBD2,.,TRBV18,16,TGTGCCAGCTCACCCTCCACTAGCGGATCCTACAATGAGCAGTTCTTC,CASSPSTSGSYNEQFF
TRBJ2-1,TRBD2,.,TRBV9,16,TGTGCCAGCAGCGTAGGAGGGACTAGCGGGGGAAGAGAGCAGTTCTTC,CASSVGGTSGGREQFF
TRBJ2-7,.,.,TRBV4-1,14,TGCGCCAGCAGCTTCTCCGGCGGCTCCTACGAGCAGTACTTC,CASSFSGGSYEQYF
TRBJ2-3,.,once,TRBV10-2,13,TGCGCCAGCTACGGCCGATCGGGAGATACGCAGTATTTT,CASYGRSGDTQYF
TRBJ2-3,TRBD1,.,TRBV5-1,16,TGCGCCAGCAGCGCCCGGGACAGGGGGAGCTCAGATACGCAGTATTTT,CASSARDRGSSDTQYF
TRBJ2-7,TRBD2,.,TRBV6-5,14,TGTGCCAGCAGCCTAGCGGGAGTCCAGTACGAGCAGTACTTC,CASSLAGVQYEQYF
TRBJ2-7,.,.,TRBV21-1,13,TGTGCCAGCAGCAAGAACTCTCCCTACGAGCAGTACTTC,CASSKNSPYEQYF
TRBJ1-1,.,.,TRBV7-9,14,TGTGCCAGCAGCTTGCCCGCCAGGAACACTGAAGCTTTCTTT,CASSLPARNTEAFF
TRBJ2-1,TRBD2,once,TRBV4-2,17,TGTGCCAGCAGCCAAGAGTGGACTAGCGGGAGGGCTAATGAGCAGTTCTTC,CASSQEWTSGRANEQFF
TRBJ1-4,TRBD1,.,TRBV6-5,13,TGTGCCAGCAGTCACGGGACAGGGTACAAACTGTTTTTT,CASSHGTGYKLFF
TRBJ2-3,TRBD2,.,TRBV6-4,15,TGTGCCAGCAGTGACTCGGCGGGAGGCATAGATACGCAGTATTTT,CASSDSAGGIDTQYF
TRBJ1-1,TRBD1,.,TRBV7-8,15,TGTGCCAGCAGCCCGCCCGGGACAGTGAGGGGTGAAGCTTTCTTT,CASSPPGTVRGEAFF
TRBJ2-1,.,.,TRBV7-6,11,TGTGCCAGCAGAGGGGTGGGCGAGCAGTTCTTC,CASRGVGEQFF
TRBJ2-2,TRBD2,.,TRBV11-3,15,TGTGCCAGCAGCTTCAGAGCGGGAGGGGCCGGGGAGCTGTTTTTT,CASSFRAGGAGELFF
TRBJ2-7,.,.,TRBV19,13,TGTGCCAGTAGTATATCATCCAGGTCCGAGCAGTACTTC,CASSISSRSEQYF
TRBJ2-1,TRBD2,.,TRBV28,13,TGTGCCAGCAGTTTTAGCGGGTCCAATGAGCAGTTCTTC,CASSFSGSNEQFF
TRBJ1-4,.,.,TRBV7-9,15,TGTGCCAGCAGCTTCGGACACCCAACTAATGAAAAACTGTTTTTT,CASSFGHPTNEKLFF
TRBJ1-4,.,.,TRBV5-1,16,TGCGCCAGCAGCCCCGGGGTGCAAAGGGCTAATGAAAAACTGTTTTTT,CASSPGVQRANEKLFF
TRBJ2-5,TRBD1,.,TRBV5-5,18,TGTGCCAGCAGCTCTTCTATCCGACAGGGGCCCTACCAAGAGACCCAGTACTTC,CASSSSIRQGPYQETQYF
TRBJ1-2,.,.,TRBV30,15,TGTGCCTGGAGTAAATTTACGGGGGGCAGCTATGGCTACACCTTC,CAWSKFTGGSYGYTF
TRBJ2-2,TRBD1,.,TRBV6-6,14,TGTGCCAGCAGTTCTAGGACAGGGCTCGGGGAGCTGTTTTTT,CASSSRTGLGELFF
TRBJ2-3,.,.,TRBV7-9,14,TGTGCCAGCAGCTTAGTCCGCGCGGAGGATACGCAGTATTTT,CASSLVRAEDTQYF
TRBJ1-5,.,.,TRBV18,15,TGTGCCAGCTCACAGTGGACTGATAGCAATCAGCCCCAGCATTTT,CASSQWTDSNQPQHF
TRBJ1-1,.,few,TRBV4-1,16,TGCGCCAGCAGCCAGCGTTCAGCAGGGGAGTATGATGAAGCTTTCTTT,CASSQRSAGEYDEAFF
TRBJ2-7,TRBD2,.,TRBV15,16,TGTGCCACCAGCACTGTAGGAGGGACTAGTTATCACGAGCAGTACTTC,CATSTVGGTSYHEQYF
TRBJ2-3,.,.,TRBV30,12,TGTGCCTGGATGGGGCAAACAGATACGCAGTATTTT,CAWMGQTDTQYF
TRBJ2-2,.,.,TRBV18,16,TGTGCCAGCTCACCACTTGGCCAGGAAACGACCGGGGAGCTGTTTTTT,CASSPLGQETTGELFF
TRBJ2-6,TRBD1,.,TRBV6-5,16,TGTGCCAGCAGTTGGAGGACAGGCTCTGGGGCCAACGTCCTGACTTTC,CASSWRTGSGANVLTF
TRBJ2-7,.,.,TRBV9,16,TGTGCCAGCAGCCCCCCCCCGGGAGATCCTTCCTACGAGCAGTACTTC,CASSPPPGDPSYEQYF
TRBJ2-1,.,.,TRBV5-1,12,TGCGCCAGCAGCCGATGGGGCAGTGAGCAGTTCTTC,CASSRWGSEQFF